A single sample is the source of the 6 T cell receptor beta chains below, sequenced in a study of blood T cell repertoires in COVID-19. Clones were read by immunoSEQ multiplex PCR, and TCRdb kept only the in-frame ones, dropping some. This sample has about 150,000 clones, with approximately 80% found just once. The sample was peripheral blood. Receptor source: a woman aged 55-69 years with acute or convalescent COVID-19.

The chain employs TRBV5-1 and TRBJ2-3, with 12 bases that match TRBD1. Germline values: CDR1 SGHRS, CDR2 YFSETQ. The CDR3 has 16 residues. V shed 4 bases, J shed 5 bases, and the junction held 8 bases outside the gene matches. CDR3 coding DNA: TGCGCCAGCAGCCTGCGGGGACAGGGGGCCGGAGATACGCAGTATTTT. It yields the protein CASSLRGQGAGDTQYF.

This chain joins TRBV27 and TRBJ2-7, with a tentative D call TRBD2 (6 bases). The V gene's germline CDR1 is MNHEY and CDR2 SMNVEV (reference sequence). Trimming took 3 bases from V and 0 from J, leaving 9 bases between them. The CDR3 runs to 14 residues. This CDR3 is CASSFLGGSYEQYF. The CDR3 bases are TGTGCCAGCAGTTTTTTGGGAGGCTCCTACGAGCAGTACTTC.

This chain uses TRBV7-8 with TRBJ1-5; 9 positions match TRBD1. The CDR3 consists of 17 residues. With 5 bases clipped from V and 5 bases from J, the junction kept 13 bases outside the gene matches. Germline lookup yields CDR1 SGHVS and CDR2 FQNEAQ. The chain's CDR3 is CASSQIYGTGRHQPQHF. CDR3 sequence (DNA): TGTGCCAGCAGCCAAATCTATGGGACAGGGCGACATCAGCCCCAGCATTTT.

The rearrangement links TRBV4-3 to TRBJ1-2; 8 nucleotides align to TRBD1. With 5 bases clipped from V and 7 bases from J, the junction kept 9 bases outside the gene matches. Germline V gene lookup returns CDR1 LGHNA and CDR2 YSLEER. The length of the CDR3 is 14 residues. CDR3 nucleotide sequence: TGCGCCAGCAGCGCGGACAGGGCCCTGGGTGGCTACACCTTC. Translating it yields CASSADRALGGYTF.

A word on this clone: This sample also contains other DNA sequences that code for the same CDR3. The V call is TRBV5-1, the J call TRBJ2-5; 11 nucleotides agree with TRBD2. Trimming took 4 bases from V and 1 from J; bases not matched to a gene: 3. Germline CDR1 is SGHRS and CDR2 is YFSETQ. This CDR3 is 15 amino acids long. The CDR3 bases are TGCGCCAGCAGCCTCGGGACTAGCGGCCAAGAGACCCAGTACTTC. The encoded protein is CASSLGTSGQETQYF.

This clone was observed a few times. CDR3 DNA sequence: TGCGCCAGCATGCGCGGGGGGAACCAAGAGACCCAGTACTTC. Translation: CASMRGGNQETQYF. This rearrangement joins TRBV5-1 to TRBJ2-5; TRBD2 agrees at 8 bases. J was trimmed by 0 bases and V by 6 bases; bases with no gene match: 4. The germline gives CDR1 SGHRS, CDR2 YFSETQ. The CDR3 is 14 amino acids.